The subject of this entry is one T cell receptor (beta chain). The data are from a study of blood T cell repertoires in COVID-19. Study at large: Acute-phase and convalescent COVID-19 samples originated in the United States, Italy and Spain. Sample material is recorded as cDNA or gDNA derived from T cells, B-cell-depleted T cells, or PBMCs.

Germline values: CDR1 LGHNT, CDR2 FRNRAP. With 5 bases removed from V and 2 bases from J, the gap between germline ends came to 10 bases. The CDR3 extends over 14 amino acids. Original handling: Quantification of nucleated cells was approximated via reference gene primer amplification. The protocol was immunoSEQ multiplex PCR, while the TCRdb copy is restricted to in-frame clones and leaves out a portion. V, J and clone size are those of that table, while D and trimming were read from the DNA. The sample has over 200,000 clones, almost 90% seen once. The clonotype comes from a woman aged 60-70 years with acute or convalescent COVID-19. The material sequenced was peripheral blood. The chain joins TRBV12-5 to TRBJ2-1, with D possibly being TRBD2 (6 bases). CDR3 in amino acids: CASGPGVAYNEQFF. DNA of the CDR3: TGTGCTAGTGGTCCGGGGGTGGCCTACAATGAGCAGTTCTTC.